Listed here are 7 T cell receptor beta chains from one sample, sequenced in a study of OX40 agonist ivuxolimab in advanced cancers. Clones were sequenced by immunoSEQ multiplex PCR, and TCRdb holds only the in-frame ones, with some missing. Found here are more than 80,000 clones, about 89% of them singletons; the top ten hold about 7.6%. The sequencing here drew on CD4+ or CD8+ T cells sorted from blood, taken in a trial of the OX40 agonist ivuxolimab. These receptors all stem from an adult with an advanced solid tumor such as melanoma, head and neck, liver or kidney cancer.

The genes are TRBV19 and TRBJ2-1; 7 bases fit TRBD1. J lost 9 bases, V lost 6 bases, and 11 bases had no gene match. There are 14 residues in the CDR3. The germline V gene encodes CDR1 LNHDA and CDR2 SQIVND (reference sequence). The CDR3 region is CASSLTGNAIEQFF. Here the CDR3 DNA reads TGTGCCAGTAGCCTGACAGGGAACGCAATTGAGCAGTTCTTC.

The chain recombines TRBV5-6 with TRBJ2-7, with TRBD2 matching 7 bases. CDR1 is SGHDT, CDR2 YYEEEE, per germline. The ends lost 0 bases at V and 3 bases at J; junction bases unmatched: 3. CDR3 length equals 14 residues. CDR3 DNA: TGTGCCAGCAGCTTGGGACTAGCCGACTACGAGCAGTACTTC. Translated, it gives CASSLGLADYEQYF.

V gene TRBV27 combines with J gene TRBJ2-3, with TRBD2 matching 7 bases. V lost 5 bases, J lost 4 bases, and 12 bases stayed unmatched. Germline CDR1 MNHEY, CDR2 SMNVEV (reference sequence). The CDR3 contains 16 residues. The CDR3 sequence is CASSPSSGELSDTQYF. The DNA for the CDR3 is TGTGCCAGCAGTCCCTCTAGCGGCGAGCTTTCAGATACGCAGTATTTT.

The CDR3 coding sequence is TGTGCCTCGACTAGCATCGGGTACAATGAGCAGTTCTTC. Protein sequence: CASTSIGYNEQFF. The chain has TRBV30 and TRBJ2-1; 7 bases are a match to TRBD2. The V gene end was trimmed by 7 bases and the J gene end by 4 bases; junction bases not matched to a gene: 7. CDR1 GTSNPN and CDR2 SVGIG come from the germline V gene (reference sequence). There are 13 residues in the CDR3.

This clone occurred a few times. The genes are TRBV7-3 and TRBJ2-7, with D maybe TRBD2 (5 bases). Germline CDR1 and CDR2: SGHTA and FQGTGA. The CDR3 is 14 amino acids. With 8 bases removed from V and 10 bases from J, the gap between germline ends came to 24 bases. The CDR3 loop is CASRPPRVGSAQYV. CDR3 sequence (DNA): TGTGCCAGCCGCCCCCCTCGGGTGGGGAGCGCCCAGTACGTC.

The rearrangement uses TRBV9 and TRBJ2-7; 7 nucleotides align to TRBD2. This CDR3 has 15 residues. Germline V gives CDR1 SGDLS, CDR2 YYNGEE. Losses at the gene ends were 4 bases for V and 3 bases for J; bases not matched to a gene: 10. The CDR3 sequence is CASSPLPGGIYEQYF. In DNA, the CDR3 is TGTGCCAGCAGCCCACTTCCGGGGGGAATCTACGAGCAGTACTTC.

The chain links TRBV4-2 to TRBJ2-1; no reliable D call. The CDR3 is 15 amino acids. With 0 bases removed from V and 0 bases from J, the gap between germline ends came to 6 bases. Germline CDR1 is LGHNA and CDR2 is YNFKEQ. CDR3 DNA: TGTGCCAGCAGCCAAGATTTCAGCTCCTACAATGAGCAGTTCTTC. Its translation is CASSQDFSSYNEQFF.